The entry that follows covers one T cell receptor (beta chain) sequence. The antigen is undetermined. Assay: immunoSEQ multiplex PCR; the TCRdb copy retains only in-frame clones and omits some. The data show about 5,800 clones, almost 90% seen once. The data were taken from a study of chemoradiotherapy in HPV16-positive cancers. CDR3 length: 16 amino acids. CDR1 SEHNR and CDR2 FQNEAQ come from the germline V gene (reference sequence). V shed 3 bases and J shed 1 base, with 12 bases lying between them. Repeated repertoire sampling spanned the course of chemoradiotherapy. Study findings and constraints: Candidate HPV-specific clones and E7-related TCR motifs grew in tumor during treatment. Only a couple of HPV16-positive patients supplied the functional HPV-specificity definition. Better recurrence-free survival went with HPV-responsive T-cell expansion in HPV16-positive patients.

This TCR was recovered from a human donor with HPV-associated anogenital cancer. The starting material was blood, obtained from a patient who underwent chemoradiotherapy. The rearrangement links TRBV7-9 to TRBJ2-2; D is undetermined. As DNA, the CDR3 is TGTGCCAGCAGCTTTGGGGTATTGGGGAACACCGGGGAGCTGTTTTTT. Its translation is CASSFGVLGNTGELFF.